The 31 T cell receptor beta chains below come from one sample, sequenced in a study of T cell changes during pregnancy in multiple sclerosis. Here immunoSEQ multiplex PCR was the method, and the copy in TCRdb shows in-frame clones only, minus some. The table lists 70,000 to 90,000 clones, approximately 92% of them singletons. This material consisted of peripheral blood, taken in the second trimester of pregnancy. Every receptor here comes from a female donor in good health, enrolled as a control in a pregnancy study.

This clone has only a few counts. CDR3 amino acids: CASSQGSQAIEAFF. The CDR3 bases are TGCGCCAGCAGCCAAGGGTCCCAAGCGATTGAAGCTTTCTTT. This chain joins TRBV4-3 and TRBJ1-1, with D hard to call. Looked up from germline, CDR1 is LGHNA and CDR2 is YSLEER. V lost 1 base and J 7 bases, leaving 13 bases between the germline ends. The CDR3 length is 14 residues.

The chain has TRBV27 and TRBJ1-6, with D perhaps TRBD1 (5 bases). The CDR3 runs 13 residues. CDR1 and CDR2 (germline): MNHEY, SMNVEV (reference sequence). V was trimmed by 5 bases and J by 10 bases, leaving 12 bases between them. CDR3: CASSTPDRSPLHF. CDR3 coding DNA: TGTGCCAGCAGTACCCCAGACAGATCACCCCTCCACTTT.

The rearrangement joins TRBV4-3 to TRBJ2-5; weak D call: TRBD1 (5 bases). CDR3 length equals 13 residues. V was pared by 6 bases and J by 2 bases, with 10 bases between. Looked up from germline, CDR1 is LGHNA and CDR2 is YSLEER. In DNA, the CDR3 is TGCGCCAGCAGTCGAGACAGACAAGAGACCCAGTACTTC. Translation: CASSRDRQETQYF.

The chain uses TRBV7-2 and TRBJ1-5, with a possible D match to TRBD1 (6 bases). V was cut by 6 bases and J by 5 bases, with 17 bases left in between. The CDR3 consists of 15 residues. Germline values: CDR1 SGHTA, CDR2 FQGNSA. Written as DNA, the CDR3 is TGTGCCAGCAGGTCTTCCGGGACAACGGATCAGCCCCAGCATTTT. Translation gives CASRSSGTTDQPQHF.

This sequence joins TRBV5-6 and TRBJ2-5; D possibly corresponds to TRBD2 (5 bases). Germline lookup yields CDR1 SGHDT and CDR2 YYEEEE. V gave up 1 base and J gave up 5 bases, with 12 bases separating them. The CDR3 is made up of 14 amino acids. CDR3 DNA sequence: TGTGCCAGCAGCTTGAATCGGGGTATCGAGACCCAGTACTTC. This translates into CASSLNRGIETQYF. The full variable domain, its missing parts supplied by reference TRBV5-6 and TRBJ2-5, is DAGVTQSPTHLIKTRGQQVTLRCSPKSGHDTVSWYQQALGQGPQFIFQYYEEEERQRGNFPDRFSGHQFPNYSSELNVNALLLGDSALYLCASSLNRGIETQYFGPGTRLLVL.

This chain uses TRBV11-2 with TRBJ1-6; D remains ambiguous. Germline V gene lookup returns CDR1 SGHAT and CDR2 FQNNGV. The CDR3 length is 13 residues. The V and J ends lost 9 bases and 9 bases respectively, with 15 bases between them. The CDR3 DNA is TGTGCCAGTTTGGATACGGCGGGTTCACCCCTCCACTTT. It yields the protein CASLDTAGSPLHF.

The V gene is TRBV15, the J gene TRBJ1-2; 10 bases agree with TRBD1. The CDR3 spans 17 residues. The ends lost 1 base at V and 4 bases at J; junction bases unmatched: 9. Germline V CDR1 and CDR2: LNHNV, YYDKDF (reference sequence). CDR3 region: CATSRGQGARMSYGYTF. The CDR3 DNA is TGTGCCACCAGCAGAGGACAGGGGGCTAGAATGAGCTATGGCTACACCTTC.

This clone was observed a few times. The chain couples TRBV10-3 to TRBJ1-2, with 9 bases lining up with TRBD1. V gave up 2 bases and J gave up 9 bases; unmatched junction bases: 1. The CDR3 extends over 12 amino acids. CDR1 and CDR2 from the germline V gene are ENHRY and SYGVKD. The CDR3 spells CAISEGTGSYTF. The CDR3, as DNA: TGTGCCATCAGTGAGGGGACAGGGAGCTACACCTTC.

CDR3 sequence reads: CASSLEGASTDTQYF. In DNA form, the CDR3 reads TGTGCCAGCAGCTTAGAGGGGGCTAGCACAGATACGCAGTATTTT. The rearrangement uses TRBV7-8 and TRBJ2-3; TRBD1 matches 7 bases. CDR1 is SGHVS, CDR2 FQNEAQ, per germline. Trimming cost V 1 base and J 0 bases; bases outside gene matches: 1. This CDR3 comprises 15 residues.

The chain combines TRBV5-1 with TRBJ2-2, with 9 bases that match TRBD1. CDR3 length: 17 amino acids. Germline CDR1 reads SGHRS; CDR2 reads YFSETQ. V lost 1 base, J lost 7 bases, and 11 bases stayed unmatched. The CDR3 DNA sequence: TGCGCCAGCAGCTTGCCTCCCTCGGACAGGGGAGTCGGGGAGCTGTTTTTT. Its translation: CASSLPPSDRGVGELFF. The full variable domain, completed using reference TRBV5-1 and TRBJ2-2, is KAGVTQTPRYLIKTRGQQVTLSCSPISGHRSVSWYQQTPGQGLQFLFEYFSETQRNKGNFPGRFSGRQFSNSRSEMNVSTLELGDSALYLCASSLPPSDRGVGELFFGEGSRLTVL.

The genes are TRBV12-5 and TRBJ1-5; 9 nucleotides align to TRBD1. This CDR3 has 15 amino acids. V dropped 3 bases and J dropped 5; count of bases not matched to a gene: 5. In germline, CDR1 is LGHNT, CDR2 FRNRAP. The CDR3 loop is CASGLWTGEDQPQHF. The CDR3 DNA reads as TGTGCTAGTGGTTTATGGACAGGGGAGGATCAGCCCCAGCATTTT. The variable domain in full, with the rest retrieved from reference TRBV12-5 and TRBJ1-5, is DARVTQTPRHKVTEMGQEVTMRCQPILGHNTVFWYRQTMMQGLELLAYFRNRAPLDDSGMPKDRFSAEMPDATLATLKIQPSEPRDSAVYFCASGLWTGEDQPQHFGDGTRLSIL.

This chain connects TRBV5-1 to TRBJ1-6; TRBD1 matches at 9 bases. The V gene's germline CDR1 is SGHRS and CDR2 YFSETQ. The CDR3 consists of 14 residues. The trim removed 6 bases at V and 10 bases at J, leaving 8 bases unmatched. The CDR3 coding sequence is TGCGCCAGCACCACGGGGACAGGGAACTCACCCCTCCACTTT. Its translation is CASTTGTGNSPLHF.

The chain joins TRBV2 to TRBJ2-2; a possible D gene is TRBD1 (5 bases). CDR3 length equals 13 residues. Germline V gene data show CDR1 as SNHLY and CDR2 as FYNNEI. Trimming shortened V by 3 bases and J by 5 bases, and 7 bases separated the two germline ends. The DNA for the CDR3 is TGTGCCAGCAGTGATTACAGGACCGGGGAGCTGTTTTTT. Translating gives CASSDYRTGELFF.

The gene calls are TRBV6-1 and TRBJ1-2; D uncertain. The CDR3 has 14 residues. Per germline, CDR1 MNHNS and CDR2 SASEGT. With 1 base removed from V and 0 bases from J, the gap between germline ends came to 6 bases. The CDR3 DNA reads TGTGCCAGCAGTGAAGAAATAGCTAACTATGGCTACACCTTC. This translates into CASSEEIANYGYTF.

DNA of the CDR3: TGTGCCAGCGCTTTGGGTCGGGGACAGCCAGAGACCCAGTACTTC. It translates to CASALGRGQPETQYF. This rearrangement joins TRBV19 to TRBJ2-5; 7 bases fit TRBD1. The germline V gene has CDR1 LNHDA and CDR2 SQIVND (reference sequence). The CDR3 extends over 15 amino acids. Trimming at V came to 9 bases and at J to 4 bases, leaving 14 bases not matched to a gene.

CDR3 sequence (DNA): TGTGCCAGTAGTGGACGGACAGGACCTTTAGGTGAAAAACTGTTTTTT. Translation: CASSGRTGPLGEKLFF. V and J are TRBV19 and TRBJ1-4; the match to TRBD1 covers 7 bases. Looked up from germline, CDR1 is LNHDA and CDR2 is SQIVND (reference sequence). This CDR3 region has 16 residues. V gave up 5 bases and J gave up 7 bases; unmatched junction bases: 13. Filled out from reference TRBV19 and TRBJ1-4, the complete variable domain reads DGGITQSPKYLFRKEGQNVTLSCEQNLNHDAMYWYRQDPGQGLRLIYYSQIVNDFQKGDIAEGYSVSREKKESFPLTVTSAQKNPTAFYLCASSGRTGPLGEKLFFGSGTQLSVL.

The chain couples TRBV5-6 to TRBJ2-7, with 11 bases fitting TRBD2. Looked up from germline, CDR1 is SGHDT and CDR2 is YYEEEE. The J segment lost 4 bases and the V segment lost 1 base, leaving 7 bases of the junction unmatched. CDR3 size: 16 residues. CDR3 coding DNA: TGTGCCAGCAGCTTGTTTAGCGGGGGGGCGTCGTACGAGCAGTACTTC. Amino acid sequence: CASSLFSGGASYEQYF.

The chain has TRBV16 and TRBJ1-6; maybe TRBD1 (6 bases). The CDR3 has 14 amino acids. The V end was cut by 2 bases, the J end by 7 bases, with 9 bases between. The germline V gene has CDR1 KGHSY and CDR2 FQNENV. As DNA, the CDR3 is TGTGCCAGCAGCCAAGCAGGGGTGAATTCACCCCTCCACTTT. This codes for CASSQAGVNSPLHF.

V and J are TRBV7-8 and TRBJ1-5; a possible D gene is TRBD1 (5 bases). With 5 bases removed from V and 2 bases from J, the gap between germline ends came to 13 bases. This CDR3 region has 15 residues. CDR1 is SGHVS, CDR2 FQNEAQ, per germline. This chain's CDR3 is CASSAQGIGNQPQHF. The DNA for the CDR3 is TGTGCCAGCAGCGCGCAGGGTATAGGCAATCAGCCCCAGCATTTT.

The rearrangement uses TRBV15 and TRBJ2-7, with D hard to call. This CDR3 contains 15 residues. The germline V gene encodes CDR1 LNHNV and CDR2 YYDKDF (reference sequence). V shed 0 bases and J shed 3 bases, with 12 bases lying between them. CDR3: CATSRDRGQFYEQYF. CDR3 in DNA: TGTGCCACCAGCAGAGATCGTGGGCAGTTCTACGAGCAGTACTTC.

The rearrangement links TRBV6-1 to TRBJ1-4; 8 bases are shared with TRBD1. Germline CDR1 is MNHNS and CDR2 is SASEGT. V was pared by 6 bases and J by 0 bases, with 0 bases of the junction left unmatched. The CDR3 has 14 residues. CDR3 in DNA: TGTGCCAGCAGGACAGGGGCAACTAATGAAAAACTGTTTTTT. It specifies CASRTGATNEKLFF.

The V call is TRBV2, the J call TRBJ1-5; D not resolved. The germline V gene encodes CDR1 SNHLY and CDR2 FYNNEI. V lost 7 bases to trimming and J lost 2 bases, with 6 bases between them. The CDR3 contains 12 residues. CDR3 DNA: TGTGCCAGCACAACAGGCAATCAGCCCCAGCATTTT. Translating it yields CASTTGNQPQHF.

V usage is TRBV5-6 and J usage is TRBJ2-1; the match to TRBD1 covers 9 bases. Losses at the gene ends were 4 bases for V and 6 bases for J; bases not matched to a gene: 5. Germline V gene lookup returns CDR1 SGHDT and CDR2 YYEEEE. The CDR3 has 14 residues. CDR3 sequence: CASSLDRGINEQFF. CDR3 in DNA: TGTGCCAGCAGCCTCGACAGGGGGATCAATGAGCAGTTCTTC. The entire variable domain, with the rest obtained from reference TRBV5-6 and TRBJ2-1, is as follows: DAGVTQSPTHLIKTRGQQVTLRCSPKSGHDTVSWYQQALGQGPQFIFQYYEEEERQRGNFPDRFSGHQFPNYSSELNVNALLLGDSALYLCASSLDRGINEQFFGPGTRLTVL.

V and J are TRBV27 and TRBJ1-4; D gene uncertain. V was clipped by 7 bases and J by 0 bases, with 6 bases between them. Per germline, CDR1 MNHEY and CDR2 SMNVEV (reference sequence). This CDR3 is built from 13 residues. The CDR3 nucleotides read TGTGCCAGCAAGGGAGCAACTAATGAAAAACTGTTTTTT. It specifies CASKGATNEKLFF.

This chain links TRBV5-8 with TRBJ2-7; the match to TRBD2 covers 7 bases. Losses at the gene ends were 3 bases for V and 6 bases for J; bases not matched to a gene: 6. The CDR3 has 13 amino acids. Germline loops: CDR1 SGHTS, CDR2 YDEGEE. The CDR3 region is CASSSGGRAEQYF. In DNA, the CDR3 is TGTGCCAGCAGCTCGGGGGGAAGGGCCGAGCAGTACTTC.

The chain joins TRBV7-9 to TRBJ2-4; 10 nucleotides align to TRBD1. There are 16 residues in the CDR3. The V and J ends lost 2 bases and 6 bases, in that order; junction bases with no gene match: 7. Germline values: CDR1 SEHNR, CDR2 FQNEAQ (reference sequence). The CDR3 loop reads CASSLKFRDRGNIQYF. Written as DNA, the CDR3 is TGTGCCAGCAGCTTAAAGTTCCGGGACAGGGGAAACATTCAGTACTTC.

The chain combines TRBV30 with TRBJ2-7; the D is unclear. Germline loops: CDR1 GTSNPN, CDR2 SVGIG (reference sequence). The CDR3 is 15 residues long. The ends were cut back, 0 bases at V and 0 bases at J, with 12 bases in the middle. Here the CDR3 reads CAWSVGPTGSYEQYF. In DNA, the CDR3 is TGTGCCTGGAGTGTTGGTCCAACGGGCTCCTACGAGCAGTACTTC.

The V and J genes are TRBV11-2 and TRBJ2-1; D ambiguous. Per the germline V gene, CDR1 is SGHAT and CDR2 is FQNNGV. Trimming removed 5 bases at V and 4 bases at J, with 12 bases between. The CDR3 is made up of 14 amino acids. CDR3 sequence (DNA): TGTGCCAGCAGCAACCCGGTAGTGTACAATGAGCAGTTCTTC. Its protein is CASSNPVVYNEQFF.

This rearrangement joins TRBV19 to TRBJ2-5, with TRBD2 matching over 11 bases. CDR3 length: 15 residues. J lost 1 base, V lost 5 bases, and 3 bases had no gene match. Germline loops: CDR1 LNHDA, CDR2 SQIVND (reference sequence). CDR3 sequence (DNA): TGTGCCAGTAGTTCCGGGACTAGCGGCCAAGAGACCCAGTACTTC. This sequence encodes CASSSGTSGQETQYF. The full variable domain, completed using reference TRBV19 and TRBJ2-5, is DGGITQSPKYLFRKEGQNVTLSCEQNLNHDAMYWYRQDPGQGLRLIYYSQIVNDFQKGDIAEGYSVSREKKESFPLTVTSAQKNPTAFYLCASSSGTSGQETQYFGPGTRLLVL.

The chain has TRBV7-6 and TRBJ2-1; 12 nucleotides align to TRBD1. In germline, CDR1 is SGHVS, CDR2 FNYEAQ. This CDR3 has 16 residues. Losses at the gene ends were 2 bases for V and 8 bases for J; bases not matched to a gene: 7. The CDR3 sequence is CASSLPEGTGGDEQFF. The DNA for the CDR3 is TGTGCCAGCAGCTTACCCGAAGGGACAGGGGGCGATGAGCAGTTCTTC.

The genes are TRBV19 and TRBJ1-5, with D unresolved. The CDR3 runs 12 residues. Germline CDR1 LNHDA, CDR2 SQIVND (reference sequence). With 6 bases removed from V and 3 bases from J, the gap between germline ends came to 6 bases. CDR3 nucleotide sequence: TGTGCCAGTAGCAGGTCCAATCAGCCCCAGCATTTT. Encoded protein: CASSRSNQPQHF.